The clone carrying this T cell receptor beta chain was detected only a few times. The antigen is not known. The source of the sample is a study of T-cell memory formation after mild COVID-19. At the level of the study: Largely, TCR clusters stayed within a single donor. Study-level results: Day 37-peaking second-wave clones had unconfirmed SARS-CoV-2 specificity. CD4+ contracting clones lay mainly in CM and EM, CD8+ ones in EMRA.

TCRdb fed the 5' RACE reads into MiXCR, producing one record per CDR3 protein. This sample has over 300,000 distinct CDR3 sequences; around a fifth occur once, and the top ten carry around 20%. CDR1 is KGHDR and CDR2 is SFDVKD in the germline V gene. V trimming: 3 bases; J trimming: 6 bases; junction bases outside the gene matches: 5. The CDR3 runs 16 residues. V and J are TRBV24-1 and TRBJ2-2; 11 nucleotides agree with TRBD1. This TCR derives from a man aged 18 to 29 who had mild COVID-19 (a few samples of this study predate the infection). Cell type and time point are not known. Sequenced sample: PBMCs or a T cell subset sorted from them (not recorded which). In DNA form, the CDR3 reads TGTGCCACCAGTGATCCGGGACAGGGGGGTGCCGGGGAGCTGTTTTTT. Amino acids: CATSDPGQGGAGELFF.